This TCR beta chain stems from a study of T cells in Graves' hyperthyroidism and ophthalmopathy (dated by TCRdb to between 2019 and 2020). As for the study more broadly: TCR V-J signatures able to tell the groups apart were searched for in a discovery cohort of approximately 95 patients, of whom over 40 had Graves' ophthalmopathy and under 65 had stable Graves' hyperthyroidism. An independent validation cohort of about 20 hyperthyroidism patients and approximately 17 patients who later progressed to ophthalmopathy tested prospective prediction of ophthalmopathy. The 100 or so discovery patients were divided at random into training and test sets in a 7:3 ratio. The study also compared thyroid tissue and blood T-cell repertoires from about 6 Graves' hyperthyroidism patients. After blood sampling, hyperthyroidism patients were treated with methimazole at a starting dose of 30 mg daily, and ophthalmopathy patients were treated with high-dose intravenous methylprednisolone. According to the paper, TCR Vbeta CDR3 sequencing was carried out on some 130 peripheral blood samples, which came from over 40 ophthalmopathy, some 73 hyperthyroidism and roughly 17 progressor patients. The investigation overall reported the following: Most expanded thyroid clonotypes (frequency above 0.001) were also detected in blood, a finding suggesting that blood repertoires may reflect thyroid immune responses. In cross-validation, a model built on a 13 V-J signature told ophthalmopathy apart from stable hyperthyroidism with approximately 90% sensitivity and roughly 83% specificity, and in testing the same model reached 80%/75%. No statistical method was used to fix the sample size in advance, and group allocation was not hidden from the investigators. During validation, the model predicted progression to ophthalmopathy a median of about 6.5 months ahead of onset, with approximately 70% sensitivity and 72.22% specificity.

A remark on this clonotype: Its specific antigen is unknown. Base qualities are not recorded, but no much larger clone differs from it by a single base.

TCR beta CDR3 regions were amplified from RNA transcripts. The TCR CDR3 was subjected to a first round of RT-PCR using the HTBI primer set and the Qiagen OneStep RT-PCR kit. A second multiplex PCR round built the libraries, followed by size selection and purification. The libraries were sequenced on an Illumina HiSeq2000 using paired-end 100 bp reads. The authors processed their data as follows. SOAPnuke was used to process the raw data, with reads discarded if the reads contained adapters or uncalled bases, had a mean Phred below 15, or lacked an exact constant-primer or identifier match. High-quality paired reads were merged using COPE v1.2.5, and each unique nucleotide sequence was defined as a clonotype. MiTCR v1.1 was used to align the clonotypes against IMGT TRBV, TRBD and TRBJ reference segments. The analysis was restricted to V-J combinations with a frequency above 0.0001, which together covered around 99% of the repertoires. A TCS score was defined as the ratio of F50 (clonal expansion) to E x V (chaos), with BLOSUM62-based TCRdist applied between CDR3 peptides within each V-J. Welch's t-statistics and random forest reduced 450 to 600 V-J features to 10 to 15, which were used in a naive Bayes classifier (R e1071). The raw public data were reprocessed by TCRdb itself: fastp quality trimming at Q25, MiXCR clonotype calling, in-frame beta chains only. One record per CDR3 amino acid sequence lists the most common genes and DNA. TCRdb, rather than the study authors, made the V and J calls. The sample has hundreds of thousands of distinct CDR3 sequences on record, just over 45% of them singletons. Roughly 8.2% of the sample is taken by the ten largest.

Graves' hyperthyroidism was defined as stable when no progression to ophthalmopathy occurred over 18 months of follow-up. Hyperthyroidism patients were aged 18 to 65 years and newly diagnosed, with disease duration of less than 2 months. Exclusion was applied to patients with uncontrolled infections, other autoimmune diseases, pregnancy or lactation. Diagnoses were based on clinical symptoms, serum thyroxine and TRAb, thyroid ultrasound and orbital computed tomography. Total RNA was extracted using Trizol reagent, and RNA quality was assessed on an Agilent 2100 Bioanalyzer. The sequencing input was peripheral blood or thyroid tissue (not recorded which). This receptor was identified in a young woman with Graves' hyperthyroidism. Donor details come from another sample of the same person, matched by shared clones.

The DNA sequence reads TGCGCCAGCAGCCAAGGAAACAGGGATGAAAAACTGTTTTTT. Protein translation: CASSQGNRDEKLFF. Rearrangement joined TRBV4-1 to TRBJ1-4; 6 matching bases give a weak D call of TRBD1. The CDR3 goes from the cysteine to the phenylalanine over 14 residues. Just CDR3 DNA is preserved here, 42 bases in frame from base 1. V and J lose 1 base and 6 bases, and a span of 9 bases separates them. CDR1 MGHRA and CDR2 YSYEKL are derived from the germline V gene.